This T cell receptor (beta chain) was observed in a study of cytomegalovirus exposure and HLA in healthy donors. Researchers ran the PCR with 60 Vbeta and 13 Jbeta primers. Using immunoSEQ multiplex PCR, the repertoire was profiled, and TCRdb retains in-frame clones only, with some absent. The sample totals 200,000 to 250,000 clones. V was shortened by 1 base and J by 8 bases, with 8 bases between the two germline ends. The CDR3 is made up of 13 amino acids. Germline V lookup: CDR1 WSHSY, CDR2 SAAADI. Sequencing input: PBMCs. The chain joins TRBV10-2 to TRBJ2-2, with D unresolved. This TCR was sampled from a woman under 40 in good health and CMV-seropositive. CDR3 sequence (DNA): TGCGCCAGCAGTGAGTTTCTTACTGGGGAGCTGTTTTTT. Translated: CASSEFLTGELFF.